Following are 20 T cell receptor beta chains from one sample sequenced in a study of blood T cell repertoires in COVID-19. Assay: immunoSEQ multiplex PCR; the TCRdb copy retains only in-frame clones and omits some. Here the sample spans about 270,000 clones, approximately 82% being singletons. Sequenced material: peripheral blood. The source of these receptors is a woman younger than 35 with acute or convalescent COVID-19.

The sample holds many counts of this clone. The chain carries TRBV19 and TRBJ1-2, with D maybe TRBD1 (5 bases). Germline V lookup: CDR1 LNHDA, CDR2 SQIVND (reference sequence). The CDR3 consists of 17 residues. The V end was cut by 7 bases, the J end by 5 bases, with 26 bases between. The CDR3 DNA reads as TGTGCCAGTACCCCCGCTTCAGGGTCCGGTTTACGGTATGGCTACACCTTC. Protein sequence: CASTPASGSGLRYGYTF.

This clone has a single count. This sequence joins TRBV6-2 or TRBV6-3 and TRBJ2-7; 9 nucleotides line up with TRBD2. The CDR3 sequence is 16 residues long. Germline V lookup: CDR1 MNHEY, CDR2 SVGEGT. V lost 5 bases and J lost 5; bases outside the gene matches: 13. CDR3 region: CASSTRGAGGVNEQYF. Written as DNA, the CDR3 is TGTGCCAGCAGTACCCGAGGCGCGGGAGGGGTCAACGAGCAGTACTTC.

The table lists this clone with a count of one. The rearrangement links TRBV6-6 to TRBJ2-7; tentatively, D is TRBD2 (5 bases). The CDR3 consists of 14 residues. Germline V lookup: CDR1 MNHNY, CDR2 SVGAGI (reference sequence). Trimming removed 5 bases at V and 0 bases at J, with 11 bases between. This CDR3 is CASSNRGGSYEQYF. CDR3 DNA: TGTGCCAGCAGTAACCGCGGAGGCTCCTACGAGCAGTACTTC.

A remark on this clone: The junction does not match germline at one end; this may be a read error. CDR3 DNA: TGTGCCATCAGTGAGTCCCGGGACTTGAGGTTC. Translating it yields CAISESRDLRF. The chain employs TRBV10-3 and TRBJ2-7, with D maybe TRBD2 (6 bases). CDR1 ENHRY and CDR2 SYGVKD come from the germline V gene. The CDR3 sequence is 11 residues long.

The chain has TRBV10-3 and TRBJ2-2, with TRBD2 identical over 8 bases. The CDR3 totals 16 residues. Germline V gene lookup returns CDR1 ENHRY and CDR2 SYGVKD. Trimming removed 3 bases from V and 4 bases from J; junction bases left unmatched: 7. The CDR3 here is CAISDAGGRGTGELFF. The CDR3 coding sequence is TGTGCCATCAGTGATGCGGGAGGTCGCGGCACCGGGGAGCTGTTTTTT.

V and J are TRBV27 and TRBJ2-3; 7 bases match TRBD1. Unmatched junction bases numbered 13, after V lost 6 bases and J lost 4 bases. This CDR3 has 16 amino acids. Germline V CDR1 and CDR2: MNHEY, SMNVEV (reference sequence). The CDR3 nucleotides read TGTGCCAGCAGCCCCTTTTTTGGGACAGAGTCAGATACGCAGTATTTT. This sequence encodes CASSPFFGTESDTQYF.

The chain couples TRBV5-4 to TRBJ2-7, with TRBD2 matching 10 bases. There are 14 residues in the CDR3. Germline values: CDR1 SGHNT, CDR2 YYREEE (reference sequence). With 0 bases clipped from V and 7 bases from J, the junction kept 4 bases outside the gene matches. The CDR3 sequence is CASSLGTSGGEQYF. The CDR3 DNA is TGTGCCAGCAGCTTGGGGACTAGCGGCGGTGAGCAGTACTTC.

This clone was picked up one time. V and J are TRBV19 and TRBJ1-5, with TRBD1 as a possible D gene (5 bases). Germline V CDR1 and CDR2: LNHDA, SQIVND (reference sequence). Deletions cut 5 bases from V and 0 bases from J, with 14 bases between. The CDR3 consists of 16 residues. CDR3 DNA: TGTGCCAGTAGTTTGGGTCGGGGGTCTAGCAATCAGCCCCAGCATTTT. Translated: CASSLGRGSSNQPQHF.

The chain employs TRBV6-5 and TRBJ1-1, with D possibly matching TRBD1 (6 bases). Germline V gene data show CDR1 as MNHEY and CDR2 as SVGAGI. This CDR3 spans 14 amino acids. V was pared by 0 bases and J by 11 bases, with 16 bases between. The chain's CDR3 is CASSYSSFRGEAFF. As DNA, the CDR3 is TGTGCCAGCAGTTACTCGAGTTTCAGGGGAGAGGCTTTCTTT.

In DNA, the CDR3 is TGTGCCAGCAGGGGGGCTTCCTACGAGCAGTACTTC. This codes for CASRGASYEQYF. The chain uses TRBV27 and TRBJ2-7; perhaps TRBD1 as D (6 bases). The V end lost 6 bases, the J end lost 1 base, and 7 bases lay between the germline ends. CDR1 is MNHEY, CDR2 SMNVEV, per germline (reference sequence). The CDR3 has 12 residues.

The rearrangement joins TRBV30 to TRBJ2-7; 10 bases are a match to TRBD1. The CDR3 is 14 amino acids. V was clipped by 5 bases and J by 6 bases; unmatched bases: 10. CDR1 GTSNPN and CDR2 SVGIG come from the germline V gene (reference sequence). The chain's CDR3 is CAWLPGQGNFEQYF. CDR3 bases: TGTGCCTGGCTCCCGGGACAGGGGAATTTCGAGCAGTACTTC.

In DNA form, the CDR3 reads TGCAGCGTTGATACAGGGACCCTTGATGGCTACACCTTC. Translation gives CSVDTGTLDGYTF. The chain recombines TRBV29-1 with TRBJ1-2, with D possibly being TRBD1 (6 bases). V gave up 3 bases and J gave up 6 bases, with 14 bases separating them. Germline V lookup: CDR1 SQVTM, CDR2 ANQGSEA. There are 13 residues in the CDR3.

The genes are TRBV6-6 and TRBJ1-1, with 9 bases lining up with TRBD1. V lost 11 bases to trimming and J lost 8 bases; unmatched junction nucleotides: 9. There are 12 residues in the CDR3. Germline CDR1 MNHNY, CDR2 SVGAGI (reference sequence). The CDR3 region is CALTLGTGEAFF. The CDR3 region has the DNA TGTGCCCTAACCCTCGGGACAGGGGAAGCTTTCTTT.

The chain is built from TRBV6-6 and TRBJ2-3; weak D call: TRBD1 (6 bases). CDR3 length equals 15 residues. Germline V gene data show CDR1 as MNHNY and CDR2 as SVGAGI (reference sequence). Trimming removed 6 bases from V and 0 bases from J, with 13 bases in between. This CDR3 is CASRYGTRSTDTQYF. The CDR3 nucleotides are TGTGCCAGCAGGTACGGGACACGAAGCACAGATACGCAGTATTTT.

CDR3: CASSLQGASSGYTF. CDR3 nucleotides: TGTGCCAGCAGCTTGCAGGGGGCCTCCTCCGGCTACACCTTC. The V gene is TRBV5-6, the J gene TRBJ1-2, with 8 bases that match TRBD1. The CDR3 spans 14 residues. CDR1 is SGHDT and CDR2 is YYEEEE in the germline V gene. V gave up 1 base and J gave up 8 bases; unmatched junction bases: 7.

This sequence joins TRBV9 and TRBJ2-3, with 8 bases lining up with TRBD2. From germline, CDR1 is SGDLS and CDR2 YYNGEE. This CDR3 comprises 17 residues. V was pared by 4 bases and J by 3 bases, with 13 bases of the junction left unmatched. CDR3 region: CASSSSGGAGATDTQYF. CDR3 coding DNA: TGTGCCAGCAGCTCTTCTGGGGGAGCGGGAGCTACAGATACGCAGTATTTT. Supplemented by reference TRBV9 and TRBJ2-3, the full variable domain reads DSGVTQTPKHLITATGQRVTLRCSPRSGDLSVYWYQQSLDQGLQFLIQYYNGEERAKGNILERFSAQQFPDLHSELNLSSLELGDSALYFCASSSSGGAGATDTQYFGPGTRLTVL.

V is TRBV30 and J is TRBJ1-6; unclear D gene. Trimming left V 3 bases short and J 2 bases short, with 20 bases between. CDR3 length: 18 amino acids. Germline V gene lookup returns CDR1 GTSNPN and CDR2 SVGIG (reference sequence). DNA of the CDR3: TGTGCCTGGAGGGCCGGGATCTTGGGTCGGGCCTATAATTCACCCCTCCACTTT. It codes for CAWRAGILGRAYNSPLHF.

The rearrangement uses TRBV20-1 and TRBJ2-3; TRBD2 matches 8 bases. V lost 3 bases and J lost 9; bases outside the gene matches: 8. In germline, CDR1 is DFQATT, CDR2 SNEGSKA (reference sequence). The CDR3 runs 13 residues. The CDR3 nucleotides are TGCAGTGCTAGTAACCCGGGACTAGGAACGCAGTATTTT. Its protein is CSASNPGLGTQYF.

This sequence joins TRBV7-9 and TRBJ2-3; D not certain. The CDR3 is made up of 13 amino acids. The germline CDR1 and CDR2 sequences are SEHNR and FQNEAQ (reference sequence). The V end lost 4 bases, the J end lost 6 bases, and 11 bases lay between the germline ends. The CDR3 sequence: CASSSRLTDTQYF. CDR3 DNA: TGTGCCAGCAGCTCTAGACTGACCGATACGCAGTATTTT.

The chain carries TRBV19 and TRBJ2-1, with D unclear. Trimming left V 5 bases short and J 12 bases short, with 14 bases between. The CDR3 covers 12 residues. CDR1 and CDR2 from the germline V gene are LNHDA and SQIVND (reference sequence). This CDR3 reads CASSLHNERQFF. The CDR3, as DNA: TGTGCCAGTAGTCTTCACAACGAGCGGCAGTTCTTC.